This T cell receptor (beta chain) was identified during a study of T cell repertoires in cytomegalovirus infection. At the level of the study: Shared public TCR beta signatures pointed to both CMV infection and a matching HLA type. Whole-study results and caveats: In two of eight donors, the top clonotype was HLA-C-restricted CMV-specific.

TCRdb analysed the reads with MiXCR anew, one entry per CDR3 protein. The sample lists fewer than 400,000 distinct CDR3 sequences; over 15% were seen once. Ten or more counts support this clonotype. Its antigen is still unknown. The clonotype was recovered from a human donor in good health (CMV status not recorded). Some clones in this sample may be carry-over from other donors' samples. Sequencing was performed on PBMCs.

CDR3 bases: TGTGCCAGCAGCTTGGCAGGGGCAAACTATGGCTACACCTTC. Amino acids: CASSLAGANYGYTF. V and J are TRBV7-8 and TRBJ1-2; the D gene is possibly TRBD1 (6 bases). Germline V lookup: CDR1 SGHVS, CDR2 FQNEAQ. Trimming took 3 bases from V and 2 from J, leaving 10 bases between them. This CDR3 region has 14 residues. The complete variable domain, with remaining parts taken from reference TRBV7-8 and TRBJ1-2, reads GAGVSQSPRYKVAKRGQDVALRCDPISGHVSLFWYQQALGQGPEFLTYFQNEAQLDKSGLPSDRFFAERPEGSVSTLKIQRTQQEDSAVYLCASSLAGANYGYTFGSGTRLTVV.